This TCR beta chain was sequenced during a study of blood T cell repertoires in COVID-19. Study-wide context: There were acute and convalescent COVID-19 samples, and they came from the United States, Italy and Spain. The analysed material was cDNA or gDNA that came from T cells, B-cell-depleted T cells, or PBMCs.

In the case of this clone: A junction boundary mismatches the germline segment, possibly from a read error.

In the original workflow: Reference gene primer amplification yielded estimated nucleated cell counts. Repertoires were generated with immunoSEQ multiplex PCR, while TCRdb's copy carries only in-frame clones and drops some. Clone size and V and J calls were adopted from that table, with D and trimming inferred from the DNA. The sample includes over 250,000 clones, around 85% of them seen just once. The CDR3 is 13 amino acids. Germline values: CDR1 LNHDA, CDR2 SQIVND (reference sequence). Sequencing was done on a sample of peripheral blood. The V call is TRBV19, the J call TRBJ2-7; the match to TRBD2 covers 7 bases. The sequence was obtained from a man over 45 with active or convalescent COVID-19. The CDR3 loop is CASSIGGRAGFNF. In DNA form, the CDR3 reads TGTGCCAGTAGTATAGGGGGGAGGGCAGGATTTAACTTC.